This TCR beta chain was identified in a study of blood T cell repertoires in COVID-19 (TCRdb year 2020). Regarding the complete study: Samples covering the acute and convalescent phases of COVID-19 were provided by collaborators in the United States, Italy and Spain. The prospective study material was composed of cDNA or gDNA derived from T cells, B-cell-depleted T cells, or PBMCs. The dataset comprised deeply sampled blood TCRbeta repertoires from subjects exposed to, actively infected with, or recovered from COVID-19. The repertoires were released in a freely available public database meant as a resource for research on the immune response to SARS-CoV-2. The samples were drawn from two sources: the first 160 participants of the ongoing ImmuneRACE study, and 1,000 to 1,500 subjects contributed by 6 global collaborators. Sample metadata almost always included a de-identified subject ID, COVID-19 status, age in years and sex. Where available, HLA class I and class II types were taken from metadata supplied by the sample provider and were not determined by assay-based typing. The research as a whole found: The quantity of clinical and demographic metadata differed by source and by participant and was supplied without curation.

The collaborating institutions used their own protocols to collect whole blood in K2EDTA tubes. For TCRbeta analysis, collaborators shipped samples as frozen whole blood, isolated PBMCs, or DNA extracted from either of those sample types. Concerning this clone: This clone's antigen is unknown. No base qualities exist here, and no much larger clone lies one base off it.

The junction shows trimming of 6 bases on V and 3 bases on J, and the gene matches do not reach 10 bases of it. In the germline V gene, CDR1 corresponds to ENHRY and CDR2 to SYGVKD. Taken from cysteine to phenylalanine, the CDR3 has 16 residues. Only CDR3 DNA remains: 48 bases, in frame from the first base. The immunoSEQ Assay, a bias-controlled multiplex PCR, was used to amplify TCRbeta CDR3 regions from genomic DNA. On the authors' methods: Nucleated cell counts per sample were estimated from amplification of reference gene primers within the assay. To quantify the absolute abundance of each unique TCRbeta CDR3 rearrangement, sequence reads were collapsed and filtered. For each sample, productive Simpson clonality was calculated as the square root of Simpson's diversity index across productive rearrangements. Imported from immuneACCESS, the table was reduced by TCRdb to in-frame sequences with V and J called. These copies leave out some clones; in studies compared against another copy, an unresolved V gene accounts for under half, and the cause of the remainder is not known. V, J and clone size are taken as reported in that table, and D and trimming were inferred from the DNA itself. Recorded for this sample are under 250,000 clones; about 85% of them occurred a single time. The biggest ten clones account for approximately 0.7% of the sample.

Sequenced material: peripheral blood. The source of this sequence is a man aged 35 to 55 with acute or convalescent COVID-19. The rearrangement combines TRBV10-3 with TRBJ1-1, with 10 bases in between that match TRBD1. The nucleotide sequence reads TGTGCCATCAGGGCGTATGACAGGGGGCTTTACACTGAAGCTTTCTTT. This translates into CAIRAYDRGLYTEAFF.